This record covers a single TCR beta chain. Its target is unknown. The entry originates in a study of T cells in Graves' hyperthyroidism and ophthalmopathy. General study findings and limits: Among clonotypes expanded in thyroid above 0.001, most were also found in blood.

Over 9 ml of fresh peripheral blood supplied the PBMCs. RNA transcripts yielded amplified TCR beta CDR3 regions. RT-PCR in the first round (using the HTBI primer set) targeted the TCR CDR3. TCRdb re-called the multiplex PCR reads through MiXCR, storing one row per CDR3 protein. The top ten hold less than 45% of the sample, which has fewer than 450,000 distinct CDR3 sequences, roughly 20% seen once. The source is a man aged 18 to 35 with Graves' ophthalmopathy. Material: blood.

The CDR3 loop is CSASSWWSESQPQHF. CDR3 sequence (DNA): TGCAGTGCCAGTTCTTGGTGGAGTGAAAGTCAGCCCCAGCATTTT. This chain uses TRBV20-1 with TRBJ1-5; no definite D call. Between the trimmed V and J ends, which lost 6 bases and 6 bases, there was a span of 21 bases. CDR1 and CDR2 (germline): DFQATT, SNEGSKA (reference sequence). CDR3 length equals 15 residues.